This T cell receptor beta chain was identified during a study of regulatory T cells in long-lasting Graves disease. Background on the study: Persistent cases took antithyroid drugs over 5 years and stayed TSH receptor antibody positive.

V gave up 0 bases and J gave up 0 bases; unmatched junction bases: 2. Germline-derived CDR1 and CDR2 are SGHVS and FNYEAQ. This CDR3 region has 17 residues. Arm-PCR of CDR3 regions with iRepertoire HTBI primers generated TCR beta libraries. Each CDR3 protein gets one entry after TCRdb re-called the multiplex PCR reads with MiXCR. This sample has 500,000 to 800,000 distinct CDR3 sequences, with 25% to 30% found just once. Documented time point: persistent/refractory GD, antithyroid drugs over 5 years with positive TRAb. Extracted PBMC RNA gave rise to the TCR library. This specimen consisted of peripheral blood mononuclear cells (PBMCs), obtained when the disease was refractory, from a patient treated with antithyroid drugs. The receptor was isolated from a female donor with Graves disease. The rearrangement joins TRBV7-6 to TRBJ2-7; 13 bases are a match to TRBD2. The CDR3 here is CASSLAGLAGTSYEQYF. The CDR3 DNA is TGTGCCAGCAGCTTAGCGGGACTAGCGGGAACCTCCTACGAGCAGTACTTC.